The clone carrying this T cell receptor beta chain was counted only a few times. Trimming pared 5 bases from V and 6 bases from J, leaving 17 bases between. The CDR3 has 14 amino acids. Germline V lookup: CDR1 SGHAT, CDR2 FQNNGV. In the original processing: By means of reference gene primer amplification, nucleated cell counts were estimated. Measured with immunoSEQ multiplex PCR; TCRdb has only the in-frame clones, and not every one. V and J calls and clone size are those listed in that table; D and trimming were worked out from the DNA. Here the sample spans roughly 250,000 clones, 84% being singletons. The data were taken from a study of blood T cell repertoires in COVID-19. In Seattle, patients joined the study during active infection and were tracked longitudinally.

This sequence was found in a person aged 65 to 85 with COVID-19, enrolled during active disease. Sequencing was carried out using peripheral blood. The rearrangement joins TRBV11-2 to TRBJ2-7; no clear D. The DNA for the CDR3 is TGTGCCAGCAGCAAGAGTAGAGGTCCCTCCGAGCAGTACTTC. It specifies CASSKSRGPSEQYF.